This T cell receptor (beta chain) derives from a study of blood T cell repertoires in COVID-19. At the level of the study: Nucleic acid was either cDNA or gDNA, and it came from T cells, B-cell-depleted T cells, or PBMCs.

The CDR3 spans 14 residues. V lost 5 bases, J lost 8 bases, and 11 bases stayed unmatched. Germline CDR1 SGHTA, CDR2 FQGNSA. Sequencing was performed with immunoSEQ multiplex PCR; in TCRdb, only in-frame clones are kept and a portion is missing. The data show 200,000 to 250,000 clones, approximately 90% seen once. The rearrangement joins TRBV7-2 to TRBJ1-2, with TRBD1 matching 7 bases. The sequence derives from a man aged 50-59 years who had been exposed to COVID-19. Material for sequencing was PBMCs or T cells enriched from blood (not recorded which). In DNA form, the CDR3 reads TGTGCCAGCAGCCTCAGACAGGGAAGTGGCGGCTACACCTTC. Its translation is CASSLRQGSGGYTF.